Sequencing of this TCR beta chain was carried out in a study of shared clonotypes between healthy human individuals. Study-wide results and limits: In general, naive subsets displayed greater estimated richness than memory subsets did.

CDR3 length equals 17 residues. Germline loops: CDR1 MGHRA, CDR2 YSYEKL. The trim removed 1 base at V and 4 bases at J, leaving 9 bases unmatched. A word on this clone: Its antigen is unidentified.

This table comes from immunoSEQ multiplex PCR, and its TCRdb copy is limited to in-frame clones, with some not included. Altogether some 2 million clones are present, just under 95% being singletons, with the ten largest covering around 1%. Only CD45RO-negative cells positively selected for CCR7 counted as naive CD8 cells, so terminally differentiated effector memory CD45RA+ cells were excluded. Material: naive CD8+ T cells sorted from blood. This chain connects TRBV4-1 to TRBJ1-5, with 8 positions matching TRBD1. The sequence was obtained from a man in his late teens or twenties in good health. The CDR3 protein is CASSQVSGQGPNQPQHF. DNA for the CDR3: TGCGCCAGCAGCCAAGTCTCAGGACAGGGACCGAATCAGCCCCAGCATTTT.